This T cell receptor beta chain was retrieved from a study of OX40 agonist ivuxolimab in advanced cancers. Trimming pared 0 bases from V and 4 bases from J, leaving 9 bases between. Germline CDR1 is MNHNS and CDR2 is SASEGT. The CDR3 contains 14 residues. Here immunoSEQ multiplex PCR was the method, and the copy in TCRdb shows in-frame clones only, minus some. Seen here are 30,000 to 45,000 clones, 60% to 85% observed once, and the top ten hold approximately 13%. The source of this sequence is an adult with an advanced solid tumor such as melanoma, head and neck, liver or kidney cancer. The rearrangement links TRBV6-1 to TRBJ1-1, with D possibly being TRBD1 (5 bases). This specimen consisted of CD4+ or CD8+ T cells sorted from blood, obtained in a trial of the OX40 agonist ivuxolimab. The CDR3 DNA reads TGTGCCAGCAGTGAAGCGCTGGGGGTCACTGAAGCTTTCTTT. Encoded protein: CASSEALGVTEAFF.